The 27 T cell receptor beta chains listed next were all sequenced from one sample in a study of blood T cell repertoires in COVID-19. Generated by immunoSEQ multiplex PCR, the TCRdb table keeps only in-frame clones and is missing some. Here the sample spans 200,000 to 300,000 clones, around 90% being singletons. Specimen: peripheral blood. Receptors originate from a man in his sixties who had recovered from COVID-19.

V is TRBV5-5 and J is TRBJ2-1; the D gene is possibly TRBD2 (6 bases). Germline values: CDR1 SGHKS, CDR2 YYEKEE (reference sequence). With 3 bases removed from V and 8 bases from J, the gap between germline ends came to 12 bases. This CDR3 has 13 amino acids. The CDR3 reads CASSWPGGYEQFF. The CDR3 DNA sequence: TGTGCCAGCAGCTGGCCCGGGGGTTATGAGCAGTTCTTC.

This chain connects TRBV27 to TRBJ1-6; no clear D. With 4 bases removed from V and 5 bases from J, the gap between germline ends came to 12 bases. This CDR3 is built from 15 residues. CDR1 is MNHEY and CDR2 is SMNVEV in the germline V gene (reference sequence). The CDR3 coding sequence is TGTGCCAGCAGTTCTGTGACATGGAATAATTCACCCCTCCACTTT. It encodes CASSSVTWNNSPLHF.

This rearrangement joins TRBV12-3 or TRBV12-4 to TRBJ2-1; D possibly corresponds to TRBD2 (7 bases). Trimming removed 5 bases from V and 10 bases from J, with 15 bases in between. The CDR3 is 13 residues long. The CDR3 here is CASSLLAQGEQFF. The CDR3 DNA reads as TGTGCCAGCAGTCTACTAGCGCAGGGGGAGCAGTTCTTC.

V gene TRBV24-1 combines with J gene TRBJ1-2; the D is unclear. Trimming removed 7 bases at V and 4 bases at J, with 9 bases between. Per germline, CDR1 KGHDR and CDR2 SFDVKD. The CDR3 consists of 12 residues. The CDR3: CATSDTVYGYTF. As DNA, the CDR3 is TGTGCCACCAGCGATACGGTCTATGGCTACACCTTC.

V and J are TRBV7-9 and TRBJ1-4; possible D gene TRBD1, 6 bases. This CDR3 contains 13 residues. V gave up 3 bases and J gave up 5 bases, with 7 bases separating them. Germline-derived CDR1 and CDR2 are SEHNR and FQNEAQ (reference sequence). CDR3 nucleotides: TGTGCCAGCAGCTTCACAGGGAATGAAAAACTGTTTTTT. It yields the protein CASSFTGNEKLFF.

The CDR3 region is CASSPDRGPSPLHF. CDR3 bases: TGTGCCAGCAGCCCGGACAGGGGGCCTTCACCCCTCCACTTT. The chain is built from TRBV7-2 and TRBJ1-6; 11 nucleotides line up with TRBD1. Germline CDR1 SGHTA, CDR2 FQGNSA. CDR3 size: 14 residues. The V and J ends lost 5 bases and 9 bases, in that order; junction bases with no gene match: 3. The full variable domain, in which reference TRBV7-2 and TRBJ1-6 provide the parts outside the CDR3, is GAGVSQSPSNKVTEKGKDVELRCDPISGHTALYWYRQSLGQGLEFLIYFQGNSAPDKSGLPSDRFSAERTGGSVSTLTIQRTQQEDSAVYLCASSPDRGPSPLHFGNGTRLTVT.

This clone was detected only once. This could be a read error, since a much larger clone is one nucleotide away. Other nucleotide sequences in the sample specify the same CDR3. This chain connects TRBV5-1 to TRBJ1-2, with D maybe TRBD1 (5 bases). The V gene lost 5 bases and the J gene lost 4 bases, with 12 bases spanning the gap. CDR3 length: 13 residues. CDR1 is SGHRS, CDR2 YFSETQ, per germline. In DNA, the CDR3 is TGCGCCAGCAGTTTCGACAGCCTCTATGGCTACACCTTC. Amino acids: CASSFDSLYGYTF. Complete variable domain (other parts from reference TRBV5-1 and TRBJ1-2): KAGVTQTPRYLIKTRGQQVTLSCSPISGHRSVSWYQQTPGQGLQFLFEYFSETQRNKGNFPGRFSGRQFSNSRSEMNVSTLELGDSALYLCASSFDSLYGYTFGSGTRLTVV.

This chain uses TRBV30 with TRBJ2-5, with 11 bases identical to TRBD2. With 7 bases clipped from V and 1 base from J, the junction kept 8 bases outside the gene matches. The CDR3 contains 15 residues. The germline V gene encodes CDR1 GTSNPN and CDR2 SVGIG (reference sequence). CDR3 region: CASNRLAGGQETQYF. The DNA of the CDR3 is TGTGCCTCAAATCGGCTAGCGGGGGGCCAAGAGACCCAGTACTTC.

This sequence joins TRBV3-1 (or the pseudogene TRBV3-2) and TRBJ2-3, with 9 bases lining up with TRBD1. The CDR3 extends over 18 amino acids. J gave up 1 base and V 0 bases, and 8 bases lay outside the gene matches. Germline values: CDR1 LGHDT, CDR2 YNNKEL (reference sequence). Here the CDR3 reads CASSQDLRRTGGTDTQYF. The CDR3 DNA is TGTGCCAGCAGCCAAGATCTCCGTCGGACAGGGGGCACAGATACGCAGTATTTT.

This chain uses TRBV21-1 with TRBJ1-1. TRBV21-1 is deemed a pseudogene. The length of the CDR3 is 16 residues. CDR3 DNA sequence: TGTGCCAGCAGCAATATAGCTTGCCAGAGGGTCACTGAAGCTTTCTTT. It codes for CASSNIACQRVTEAFF.

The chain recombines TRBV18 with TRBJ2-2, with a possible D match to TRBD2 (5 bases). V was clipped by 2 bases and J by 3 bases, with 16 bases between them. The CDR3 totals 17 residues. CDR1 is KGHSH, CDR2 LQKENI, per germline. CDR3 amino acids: CASSPRSRGLHTGELFF. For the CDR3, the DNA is TGTGCCAGCTCACCAAGAAGTAGAGGGTTGCACACCGGGGAGCTGTTTTTT.

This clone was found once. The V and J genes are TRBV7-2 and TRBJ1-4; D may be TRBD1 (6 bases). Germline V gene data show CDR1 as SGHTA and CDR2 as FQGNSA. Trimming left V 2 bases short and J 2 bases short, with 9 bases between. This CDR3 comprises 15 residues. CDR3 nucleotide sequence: TGTGCCAGCAGCTTACTGGGGGCCACTAATGAAAAACTGTTTTTT. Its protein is CASSLLGATNEKLFF.

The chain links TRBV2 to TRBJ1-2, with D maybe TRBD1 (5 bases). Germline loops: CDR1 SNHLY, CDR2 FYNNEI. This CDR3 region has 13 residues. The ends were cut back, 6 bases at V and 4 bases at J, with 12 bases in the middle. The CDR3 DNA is TGTGCCAGCAGACCTCAGGGAGGCTATGGCTACACCTTC. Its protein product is CASRPQGGYGYTF.

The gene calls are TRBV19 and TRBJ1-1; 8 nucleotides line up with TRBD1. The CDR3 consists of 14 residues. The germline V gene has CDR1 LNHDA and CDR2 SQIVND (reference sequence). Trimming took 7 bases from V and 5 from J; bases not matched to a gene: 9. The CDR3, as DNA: TGTGCCAGTATCAAAGGACAGGGAAGGACTGAAGCTTTCTTT. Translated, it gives CASIKGQGRTEAFF. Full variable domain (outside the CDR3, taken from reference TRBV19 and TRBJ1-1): DGGITQSPKYLFRKEGQNVTLSCEQNLNHDAMYWYRQDPGQGLRLIYYSQIVNDFQKGDIAEGYSVSREKKESFPLTVTSAQKNPTAFYLCASIKGQGRTEAFFGQGTRLTVV.

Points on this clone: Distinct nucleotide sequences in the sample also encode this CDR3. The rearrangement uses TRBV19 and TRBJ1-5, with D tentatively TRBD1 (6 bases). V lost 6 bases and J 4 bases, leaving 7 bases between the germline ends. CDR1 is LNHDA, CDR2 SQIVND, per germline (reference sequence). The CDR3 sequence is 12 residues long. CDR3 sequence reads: CASRTGNQPQHF. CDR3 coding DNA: TGTGCCAGTAGGACAGGTAATCAGCCCCAGCATTTT.

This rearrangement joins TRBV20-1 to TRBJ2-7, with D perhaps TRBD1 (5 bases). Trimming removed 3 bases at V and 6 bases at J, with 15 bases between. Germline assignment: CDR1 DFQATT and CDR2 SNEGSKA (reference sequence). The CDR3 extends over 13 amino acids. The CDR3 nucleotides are TGCAGTGCTAGTCCCGTTGGGGCCCGCGAGCAGTACTTC. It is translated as CSASPVGAREQYF.

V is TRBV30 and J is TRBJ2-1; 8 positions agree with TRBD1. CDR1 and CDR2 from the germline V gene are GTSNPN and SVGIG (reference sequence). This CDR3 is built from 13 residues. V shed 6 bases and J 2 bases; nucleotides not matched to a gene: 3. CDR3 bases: TGTGCCTGCAGACAGGGGACCTACAATGAGCAGTTCTTC. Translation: CACRQGTYNEQFF. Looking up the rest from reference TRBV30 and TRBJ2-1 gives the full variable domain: SQTIHQWPATLVQPVGSPLSLECTVEGTSNPNLYWYRQAAGRGLQLLFYSVGIGQISSEVPQNLSASRPQDRQFILSSKKLLLSDSGFYLCACRQGTYNEQFFGPGTRLTVL.

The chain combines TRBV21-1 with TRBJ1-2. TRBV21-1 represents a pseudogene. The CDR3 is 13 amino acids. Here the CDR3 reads CASSIREDYGYTF. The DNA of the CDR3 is TGTGCCAGCAGCATCAGGGAGGACTATGGCTACACCTTC.

For the CDR3, the DNA is TGTGCCAGCATCTCTGAAGCTTTCTTT. As protein: CASISEAFF. The chain combines TRBV27 with TRBJ1-1; D gene ambiguous. Trimming took 7 bases from V and 6 from J, leaving 3 bases between them. In germline, CDR1 is MNHEY, CDR2 SMNVEV (reference sequence). The CDR3 is 9 residues long.

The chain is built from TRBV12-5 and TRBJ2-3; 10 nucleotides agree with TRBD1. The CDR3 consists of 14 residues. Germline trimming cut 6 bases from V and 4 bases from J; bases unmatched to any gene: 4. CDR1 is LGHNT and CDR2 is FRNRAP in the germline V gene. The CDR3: CASGLGQGSDTQYF. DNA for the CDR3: TGTGCTAGTGGGCTGGGACAGGGGTCAGATACGCAGTATTTT.

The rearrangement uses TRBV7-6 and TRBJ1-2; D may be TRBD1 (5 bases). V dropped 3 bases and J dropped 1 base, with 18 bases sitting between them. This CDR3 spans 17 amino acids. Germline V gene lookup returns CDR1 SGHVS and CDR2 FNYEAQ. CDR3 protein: CASSFRRGRQFNYGYTF. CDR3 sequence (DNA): TGTGCCAGCAGCTTTCGTAGGGGCCGACAGTTTAACTATGGCTACACCTTC.

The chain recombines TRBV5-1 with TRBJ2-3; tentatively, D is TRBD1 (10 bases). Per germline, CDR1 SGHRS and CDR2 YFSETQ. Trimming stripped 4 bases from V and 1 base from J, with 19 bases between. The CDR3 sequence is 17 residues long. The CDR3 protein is CASSLAGGTGGTDTQYF. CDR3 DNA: TGCGCCAGCAGCCTGGCGGGAGGGACAGGGGGCACAGATACGCAGTATTTT. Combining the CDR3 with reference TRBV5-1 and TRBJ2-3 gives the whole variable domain KAGVTQTPRYLIKTRGQQVTLSCSPISGHRSVSWYQQTPGQGLQFLFEYFSETQRNKGNFPGRFSGRQFSNSRSEMNVSTLELGDSALYLCASSLAGGTGGTDTQYFGPGTRLTVL.

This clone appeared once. CDR3 in amino acids: CASSAPGDNSPLHF. As DNA, the CDR3 is TGTGCCAGCAGCGCCCCAGGGGACAATTCACCCCTCCACTTT. The chain links TRBV13 to TRBJ1-6; perhaps TRBD1 as D (6 bases). With 5 bases removed from V and 7 bases from J, the gap between germline ends came to 12 bases. The CDR3 has 14 amino acids. Germline values: CDR1 PRHDT, CDR2 FYEKMQ (reference sequence).

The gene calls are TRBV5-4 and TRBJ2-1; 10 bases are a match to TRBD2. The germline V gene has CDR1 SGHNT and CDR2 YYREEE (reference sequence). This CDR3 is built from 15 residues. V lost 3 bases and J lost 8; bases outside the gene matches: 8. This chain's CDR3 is CASSSISGGPYEQFF. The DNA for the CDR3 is TGTGCCAGCAGCTCCATTAGCGGGGGGCCATATGAGCAGTTCTTC.

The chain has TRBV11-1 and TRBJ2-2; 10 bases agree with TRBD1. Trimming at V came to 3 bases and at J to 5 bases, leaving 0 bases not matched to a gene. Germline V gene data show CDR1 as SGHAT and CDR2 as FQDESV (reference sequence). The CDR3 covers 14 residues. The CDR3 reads CASSLGQGTGELFF. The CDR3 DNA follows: TGTGCCAGCAGCTTGGGACAGGGGACCGGGGAGCTGTTTTTT. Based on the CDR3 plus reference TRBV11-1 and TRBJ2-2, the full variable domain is EAEVAQSPRYKITEKSQAVAFWCDPISGHATLYWYRQILGQGPELLVQFQDESVVDDSQLPKDRFSAERLKGVDSTLKIQPAELGDSAMYLCASSLGQGTGELFFGEGSRLTVL.

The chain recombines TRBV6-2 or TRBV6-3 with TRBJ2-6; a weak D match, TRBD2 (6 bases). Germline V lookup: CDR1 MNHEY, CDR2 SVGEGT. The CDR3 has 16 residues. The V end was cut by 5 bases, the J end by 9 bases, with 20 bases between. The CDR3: CASSKGFSGGVNVLTF. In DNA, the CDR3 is TGTGCCAGCAGTAAGGGATTTAGCGGCGGAGTCAACGTCCTGACTTTC.

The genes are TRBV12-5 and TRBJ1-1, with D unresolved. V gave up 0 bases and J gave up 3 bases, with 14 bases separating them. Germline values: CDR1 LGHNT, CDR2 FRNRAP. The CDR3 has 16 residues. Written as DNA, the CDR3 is TGTGCTAGTGGTTTGGTACTTTCGGCTGCGGACACTGAAGCTTTCTTT. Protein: CASGLVLSAADTEAFF.